Listed below are T cell receptor beta chains from one sample, sequenced in a study of blood T cell repertoires in COVID-19. TCRdb keeps only in-frame clones here, not all; method: immunoSEQ multiplex PCR. This table holds approximately 200,000 clones, approximately 80% found once. Sequencing was done on a sample of peripheral blood. Receptors originate from a woman older than 75 with COVID-19, enrolled during active disease. Each CDR3 is given with its conserved first and last residue. A D gene is named only where the DNA matches it firmly. Expanded clones get a size class; other rows say once, few or many, or leave the size out.

clone size	D gene	V gene	J gene	CDR3 protein	CDR3 DNA
few	TRBD1	TRBV6-6	TRBJ1-5	CASSLQGAEQPQHF	TGTGCCAGCAGTTTACAGGGGGCAGAACAGCCCCAGCATTTT
few	TRBD1	TRBV2	TRBJ1-5	CASSLQGNQPQHF	TGTGCCAGCAGTTTACAGGGGAATCAGCCCCAGCATTTT
.	.	TRBV27	TRBJ2-5	CASSARGRGETQYF	TGTGCCAGCAGTGCTCGCGGCCGAGGCGAGACCCAGTACTTC
.	TRBD1	TRBV5-8	TRBJ1-4	CASSLTGGGGEKLFF	TGTGCCAGCAGCTTAACAGGGGGCGGCGGGGAAAAACTGTTTTTT
once	TRBD1	TRBV30	TRBJ1-2	CAWRAGGMAGYTF	TGTGCCTGGAGGGCAGGGGGTATGGCTGGCTACACCTTC
.	.	TRBV3-1/TRBV3-2	TRBJ1-2	CASSQMGLDYGYTF	TGTGCCAGCAGCCAAATGGGGCTAGACTATGGCTACACCTTC
.	.	TRBV28	TRBJ1-2	CASSTSGTIYGYTF	TGTGCCAGCAGTACCTCCGGGACAATCTATGGCTACACCTTC
.	TRBD1	TRBV19	TRBJ2-3	CASSLDHTGTGGDTQYF	TGTGCCAGTAGCCTGGACCACACCGGGACAGGGGGAGATACGCAGTATTTT
.	.	TRBV20-1	TRBJ2-7	CSASRGNEQYF	TGCAGTGCTAGCAGGGGCAACGAGCAGTACTTC
.	.	TRBV7-3	TRBJ1-1	CASSLPGGRNTEAFF	TGTGCCAGCAGCCTACCGGGGGGTAGGAACACTGAAGCTTTCTTT
few	.	TRBV4-1	TRBJ1-3	CASSQVLPSGNTIYF	TGCGCCAGCAGCCAAGTCCTCCCGTCCGGGAACACCATATATTTT
.	.	TRBV12-2	TRBJ1-2	CASRSPWGGVTYGYTF	TGTGCAAGTCGCTCCCCCTGGGGGGGGGTGACCTATGGCTACACCTTC
.	.	TRBV19	TRBJ1-2	CASSTPSGLYGYTF	TGTGCCAGTAGTACTCCCTCAGGGTTGTATGGCTACACCTTC
.	TRBD1	TRBV19	TRBJ1-1	CASSLASAGGKVEAFF	TGTGCCAGTAGCCTAGCTTCGGCAGGGGGCAAGGTTGAAGCTTTCTTT
once	.	TRBV4-2	TRBJ2-2	CASSQEGGLATGELFF	TGTGCCAGCAGCCAAGAGGGCGGCCTAGCCACCGGGGAGCTGTTTTTT
.	TRBD1	TRBV14	TRBJ1-1	CASSPQTGRNTEAFF	TGTGCCAGCAGCCCACAGACAGGGAGGAACACTGAAGCTTTCTTT
.	.	TRBV7-2	TRBJ2-2	CASSLTGIVGTGELFF	TGTGCCAGCAGCCTCACAGGGATAGTAGGCACCGGGGAGCTGTTTTTT
.	TRBD1	TRBV18	TRBJ1-2	CASSPMGQGYGYTF	TGTGCCAGCTCACCAATGGGACAGGGCTATGGCTACACCTTC
.	TRBD1	TRBV5-1	TRBJ1-4	CASSTLPGQNEKLFF	TGCGCCAGCAGCACGCTCCCGGGACAGAATGAAAAACTGTTTTTT
.	.	TRBV18	TRBJ1-2	CASSPDSSNYGYTF	TGTGCCAGCTCACCCGACTCGTCTAACTATGGCTACACCTTC
.	.	TRBV6-6	TRBJ1-4	CASSPAGAAKLFF	TGTGCCAGCAGCCCGGCGGGGGCTGCAAAACTGTTTTTT
.	.	TRBV19	TRBJ1-4	CASRRAGDEKLFF	TGTGCCAGTAGGCGGGCGGGGGATGAAAAACTGTTTTTT
.	.	TRBV11-2	TRBJ2-5	CASSLDEGVLGGWTQYF	TGTGCCAGCAGCTTAGATGAGGGGGTACTGGGCGGATGGACCCAGTACTTC
.	TRBD1	TRBV19	TRBJ1-1	CASSFLPGQGNTEAFF	TGTGCCAGTAGTTTTTTACCGGGACAGGGGAACACTGAAGCTTTCTTT
.	TRBD2	TRBV6-2/TRBV6-3	TRBJ2-5	CASSYLLIGTSGRETQYF	TGTGCCAGCAGTTACCTCCTCATAGGTACTAGCGGCCGGGAGACCCAGTACTTC
.	TRBD1	TRBV7-3	TRBJ2-7	CASSLGTGGSYEQYF	TGTGCCAGCAGCTTAGGTACAGGGGGTTCCTACGAGCAGTACTTC
.	.	TRBV21-1	TRBJ1-1	CASSKGQGGGTEAFF	TGTGCCAGCAGCAAAGGTCAAGGGGGTGGCACTGAAGCTTTCTTT
.	.	TRBV12-3/TRBV12-4	TRBJ2-1	CASSPQIYNEQFF	TGTGCCAGCAGCCCACAGATCTACAATGAGCAGTTCTTC
.	.	TRBV20-1	TRBJ1-1	CSAGAVTEAFF	TGCAGTGCCGGAGCGGTCACTGAAGCTTTCTTT
.	TRBD1	TRBV5-1	TRBJ1-2	CASSNGQGSYGYTF	TGCGCCAGCAGTAATGGACAGGGATCCTATGGCTACACCTTC
.	TRBD1	TRBV2	TRBJ2-7	CASRGQGYEQYF	TGTGCCAGCAGGGGACAGGGATACGAGCAGTACTTC
few	.	TRBV11-2	TRBJ1-2	CASSFTGQGGYTF	TGTGCCAGCAGCTTCACAGGGCAAGGGGGCTACACCTTC
.	.	TRBV18	TRBJ2-7	CASSPGRASYEQYF	TGTGCCAGCTCACCGGGCAGGGCGTCCTACGAGCAGTACTTC
.	.	TRBV5-6	TRBJ1-6	CASSLRGREYNSPLHF	TGTGCCAGCAGCTTGCGCGGAAGGGAGTATAATTCACCCCTCCACTTT
.	.	TRBV7-9	TRBJ1-6	CASSVDALGPLHF	TGTGCCAGCAGCGTTGACGCCCTAGGACCCCTCCACTTT
.	.	TRBV19	TRBJ1-4	CARLDRPSATNEKLFF	TGTGCCAGGCTCGACAGGCCGAGTGCAACTAATGAAAAACTGTTTTTT
once	.	TRBV7-2	TRBJ1-3	CASSPRVGATGNTIYF	TGTGCCAGCAGCCCCCGGGTGGGGGCAACTGGAAACACCATATATTTT
.	.	TRBV20-1	TRBJ2-1	CSADSFNEQFF	TGCAGTGCTGACAGTTTCAATGAGCAGTTCTTC
.	.	TRBV28	TRBJ2-3	CASSLRDFTDTQYF	TGTGCCAGCAGTTTGAGGGACTTTACAGATACGCAGTATTTT
.	TRBD1	TRBV6-6	TRBJ1-3	CASSYPGQGGNTIYF	TGTGCCAGCAGTTACCCGGGACAGGGTGGAAACACCATATATTTT
few	.	TRBV30	TRBJ1-5	CAWSLDGLANQPQHF	TGTGCCTGGAGTTTGGACGGCCTAGCAAATCAGCCCCAGCATTTT
.	.	TRBV19	TRBJ2-1	CASSRLLNEQFF	TGTGCCAGTAGTCGACTTCTTAATGAGCAGTTCTTC
.	.	TRBV28	TRBJ2-5	CASTRQGQETQYF	TGTGCCAGCACCCGCCAGGGCCAAGAGACCCAGTACTTC
.	.	TRBV5-4	TRBJ2-7	CASSLLKLAGGYEQYF	TGTGCCAGCAGCTTGTTAAAATTGGCAGGGGGGTACGAGCAGTACTTC
.	.	TRBV28	TRBJ1-5	CASLRTGPNQPQHF	TGTGCCAGCCTCCGAACAGGGCCCAATCAGCCCCAGCATTTT
.	.	TRBV18	TRBJ1-5	CASSLDRINQPQHF	TGTGCCAGCTCACTCGACAGGATAAATCAGCCCCAGCATTTT
.	TRBD1	TRBV5-4	TRBJ1-2	CASSRSLDRVNGYTF	TGTGCCAGCAGCCGGTCCCTCGACAGGGTCAACGGCTACACCTTC
.	.	TRBV27	TRBJ1-6	CASSFGRENSPLHF	TGTGCCAGCAGTTTTGGACGGGAGAATTCACCCCTCCACTTT
.	.	TRBV5-6	TRBJ2-1	CASTPLGAFSYNEQFF	TGTGCCAGCACCCCGCTGGGGGCTTTCTCCTACAATGAGCAGTTCTTC
.	TRBD2	TRBV5-1	TRBJ2-5	CASSLAGASGAGETQYF	TGCGCCAGCAGCTTGGCCGGGGCTAGCGGGGCCGGGGAGACCCAGTACTTC
.	.	TRBV29-1	TRBJ1-2	CSVVASTHYGYTF	TGCAGCGTCGTAGCCTCGACCCACTATGGCTACACCTTC
once	.	TRBV28	TRBJ2-5	CASRTNTETQYF	TGTGCCAGTAGGACTAACACAGAGACCCAGTACTTC
.	.	TRBV5-1	TRBJ2-5	CASSFPDRMQETQYF	TGCGCCAGCAGCTTTCCTGACAGAATGCAAGAGACCCAGTACTTC
.	TRBD1	TRBV10-2	TRBJ2-3	CASSEPRTGIGTDTQYF	TGCGCCAGCAGTGAGCCACGGACAGGCATCGGCACAGATACGCAGTATTTT
.	.	TRBV21-1	TRBJ2-3	CASSTAGERTADTQYF	TGTGCCAGCAGCACCGCCGGGGAAAGGACAGCTGATACGCAGTATTTT